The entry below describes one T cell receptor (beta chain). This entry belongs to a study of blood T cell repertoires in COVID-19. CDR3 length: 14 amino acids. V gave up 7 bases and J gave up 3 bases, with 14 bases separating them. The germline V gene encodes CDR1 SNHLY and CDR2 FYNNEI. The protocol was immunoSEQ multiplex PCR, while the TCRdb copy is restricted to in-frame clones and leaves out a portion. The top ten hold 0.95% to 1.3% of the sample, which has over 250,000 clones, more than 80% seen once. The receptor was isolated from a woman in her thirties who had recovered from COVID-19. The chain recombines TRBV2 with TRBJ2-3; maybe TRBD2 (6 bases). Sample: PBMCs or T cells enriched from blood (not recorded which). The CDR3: CASISLARTDTQYF. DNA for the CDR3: TGTGCCAGCATAAGCCTAGCGAGGACAGATACGCAGTATTTT.